What follows are 14 T cell receptor beta chains derived from one specimen sequenced in a study of T cell repertoires in cytomegalovirus infection. TCRdb recomputed calls from the reads with MiXCR, one row per CDR3 protein. The table lists approximately 280,000 distinct CDR3 sequences, around 20% of them singletons. These receptors are not linked to any known antigen. The sample consisted of cultured PBMCs, taken from culture after CMV antigen stimulation. All receptors come from a human donor in good health (CMV status not recorded). Some clones in this sample may be carry-over from other donors' samples.

This clonotype was observed at least ten times. The chain joins TRBV5-1 to TRBJ1-5; perhaps TRBD1 as D (6 bases). V was cut by 4 bases and J by 6 bases, with 11 bases left in between. In germline, CDR1 is SGHRS, CDR2 YFSETQ. The CDR3 has 13 residues. CDR3 nucleotides: TGCGCCAGCAGCACCGGAGGGGGTCAGCCCCAGCATTTT. This encodes CASSTGGGQPQHF.

This chain joins TRBV20-1 and TRBJ1-2; D may be TRBD1 (5 bases). Looked up from germline, CDR1 is DFQATT and CDR2 is SNEGSKA (reference sequence). Trimming left V 6 bases short and J 8 bases short, with 22 bases between. CDR3 length: 14 residues. The CDR3 nucleotides are TGCAGTGCATTACCTGGGGCGCTGGCCTTGGGCTACACCTTC. As protein: CSALPGALALGYTF.

This clonotype occurred many times. The chain joins TRBV7-2 to TRBJ2-1; D might be TRBD1 or TRBD2, each matching 5 bases. Trimming took off 5 bases at V and 6 bases at J, with 20 bases between the two ends. Per germline, CDR1 SGHTA and CDR2 FQGNSA. CDR3 length: 16 residues. DNA of the CDR3: TGTGCCAGCAGCGCGAGAGCGGTTGGGGCTAGCAATGAGCAGTTCTTC. Translation: CASSARAVGASNEQFF.

There are many counts of this clonotype. The chain recombines TRBV7-2 with TRBJ2-5, with a tentative D call TRBD1 (5 bases). This CDR3 spans 13 amino acids. V lost 3 bases and J 4 bases, leaving 9 bases between the germline ends. Germline V gene data show CDR1 as SGHTA and CDR2 as FQGNSA. CDR3 loop: CASSFRVGETQYF. CDR3 in DNA: TGTGCCAGCAGCTTCAGGGTGGGAGAGACCCAGTACTTC.

The rearrangement joins TRBV18 to TRBJ2-4; no definite D call. Germline V CDR1 and CDR2: KGHSH, LQKENI. The ends were cut back, 0 bases at V and 3 bases at J, with 3 bases in the middle. This CDR3 is 13 amino acids long. Here the CDR3 DNA reads TGTGCCAGCTCACCACCGGACAAAAACATTCAGTACTTC. Protein: CASSPPDKNIQYF.

The chain couples TRBV6-2 or TRBV6-3 to TRBJ2-7; D may be TRBD1 or TRBD2 (6 bases each). Germline lookup yields CDR1 MNHEY and CDR2 SVGEGT. Trimming removed 7 bases at V and 3 bases at J, with 22 bases between. This CDR3 comprises 16 residues. As DNA, the CDR3 is TGTGCCAGCACCAAGGGGGGAGTCAGGACGATCTACGAGCAGTACGTC. This encodes CASTKGGVRTIYEQYV.

V usage is TRBV7-8 and J usage is TRBJ2-5; D uncertain. Trimming removed 1 base at V and 5 bases at J, with 23 bases between. CDR1 and CDR2 from the germline V gene are SGHVS and FQNEAQ. This CDR3 contains 18 residues. CDR3: CASSLVVGRRTKRETQYF. The DNA of the CDR3 is TGTGCCAGCAGCTTAGTCGTCGGACGGCGGACGAAAAGGGAGACCCAGTACTTC.

This chain connects TRBV24-1 to TRBJ2-3; 14 bases match TRBD2. V was clipped by 5 bases and J by 3 bases; unmatched bases: 9. This CDR3 comprises 18 residues. Germline V gene lookup returns CDR1 KGHDR and CDR2 SFDVKD. The CDR3 region is CATSGGTSGRDITDTQYF. As DNA, the CDR3 is TGTGCCACCAGTGGCGGGACTAGCGGGAGAGATATTACAGATACGCAGTATTTT.

This clonotype occurred many times. The CDR3 bases are TGTGCCAGCAGCCGACAAGGGGATAGGAATTCACCCCTCCACTTT. Amino acid sequence: CASSRQGDRNSPLHF. The V call is TRBV7-2, the J call TRBJ1-6; D possibly corresponds to TRBD1 (5 bases). The CDR3 spans 15 residues. From germline, CDR1 is SGHTA and CDR2 FQGNSA. The V gene lost 5 bases and the J gene lost 7 bases, with 15 bases spanning the gap.

The chain combines TRBV20-1 with TRBJ2-3, with 11 bases fitting TRBD2. Germline CDR1 and CDR2: DFQATT and SNEGSKA (reference sequence). Trimming removed 8 bases from V and 2 bases from J; junction bases left unmatched: 21. This CDR3 has 19 residues. CDR3 coding DNA: TGCAGTCTTTCCCCGGGACTAGCGGTAGAGAGAGGTGCCACAGATACGCAGTATTTT. The encoded protein is CSLSPGLAVERGATDTQYF.

This clonotype was recorded at least ten times. This chain uses TRBV7-2 with TRBJ2-7; unclear D gene. This CDR3 comprises 13 residues. The germline gives CDR1 SGHTA, CDR2 FQGNSA. V was trimmed by 1 base and J by 4 bases, leaving 8 bases between them. The CDR3 DNA follows: TGTGCCAGCAGCTTAGTGGCCACATACGAGCAGTACGTC. Its protein is CASSLVATYEQYV.

The table lists this clonotype with many counts. The gene calls are TRBV7-2 and TRBJ2-3, with D perhaps TRBD1 (6 bases). Trimming pared 7 bases from V and 8 bases from J, leaving 22 bases between. The CDR3 covers 15 residues. The germline V gene has CDR1 SGHTA and CDR2 FQGNSA. The CDR3 DNA is TGTGCCAGCACCCTTACAGGGTGGGGCCACGGTACGCAGTATTTT. It codes for CASTLTGWGHGTQYF.

V usage is TRBV12-3 or TRBV12-4 and J usage is TRBJ1-5; unclear D gene. The germline V and J ends were trimmed by 2 bases and 2 bases, with 7 bases remaining between them. The CDR3 covers 14 residues. The DNA for the CDR3 is TGTGCCAGCAGTTTAACTATACGCAATCAGCCCCAGCATTTT. Its translation: CASSLTIRNQPQHF.

This clonotype was picked up a small number of times. The gene calls are TRBV3-1 and TRBJ2-1; possibly TRBD1 or TRBD2 for D (5 bases each). Trimming shortened V by 2 bases and J by 5 bases, and 10 bases separated the two germline ends. Germline loops: CDR1 LGHDT, CDR2 YNNKEL (reference sequence). The CDR3 contains 14 residues. The DNA of the CDR3 is TGTGCCAGCAGCCAATCCGGGACCCACAATGAGCAGTTCTTC. The encoded protein is CASSQSGTHNEQFF.